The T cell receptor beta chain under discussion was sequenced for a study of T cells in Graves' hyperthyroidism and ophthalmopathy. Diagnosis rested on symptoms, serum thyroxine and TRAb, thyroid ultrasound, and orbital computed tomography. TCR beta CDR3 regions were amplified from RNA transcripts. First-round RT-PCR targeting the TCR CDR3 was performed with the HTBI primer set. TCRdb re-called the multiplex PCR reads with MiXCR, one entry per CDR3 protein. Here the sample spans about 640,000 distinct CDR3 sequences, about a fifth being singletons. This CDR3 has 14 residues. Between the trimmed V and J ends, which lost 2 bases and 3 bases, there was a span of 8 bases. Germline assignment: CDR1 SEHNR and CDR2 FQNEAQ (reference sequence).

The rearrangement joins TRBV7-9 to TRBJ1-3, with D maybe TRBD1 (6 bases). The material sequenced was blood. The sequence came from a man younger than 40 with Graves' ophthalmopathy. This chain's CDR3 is CASSLWTVGNTIYF. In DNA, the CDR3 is TGTGCCAGCAGCTTATGGACAGTTGGAAACACCATATATTTT.